These 11 T cell receptor beta chains were sequenced from one sample in a study of cytomegalovirus exposure and HLA in healthy donors. The PCR was carried out with 60 Vbeta primers and 13 Jbeta primers. Only in-frame clones appear in the TCRdb table, and some are missing; sequencing was by immunoSEQ multiplex PCR. The data hold more than 70,000 clones, with around four fifths observed a single time. The specimen was PBMCs. All receptors come from a boy between 10 and 17 years old in good health and CMV-seronegative.

The V gene is TRBV7-3, the J gene TRBJ2-1; perhaps TRBD2 as D (5 bases). Per the germline V gene, CDR1 is SGHTA and CDR2 is FQGTGA. Trimming shortened V by 3 bases and J by 10 bases, and 10 bases separated the two germline ends. The CDR3 sequence is 12 residues long. The CDR3 protein is CASSFPGLEQFF. For the CDR3, the DNA is TGTGCCAGCAGCTTTCCCGGACTCGAGCAGTTCTTC.

This chain connects TRBV5-4 to TRBJ2-6; TRBD1 matches at 9 bases. Germline V CDR1 and CDR2: SGHNT, YYREEE (reference sequence). The CDR3 loop spans 18 amino acids. The ends lost 4 bases at V and 0 bases at J; junction bases unmatched: 8. CDR3 DNA: TGTGCCAGCAGCCTAGCCGGGACAGGGCCCTCTGGGGCCAACGTCCTGACTTTC. It encodes CASSLAGTGPSGANVLTF.

The CDR3 DNA reads as TGTGCCACCAGCAGATTCGGGGTGAACTATGGCTACACCTTC. This gives the protein CATSRFGVNYGYTF. V is TRBV15 and J is TRBJ1-2; D remains unclear. CDR1 LNHNV and CDR2 YYDKDF come from the germline V gene (reference sequence). There are 14 residues in the CDR3. With 2 bases removed from V and 2 bases from J, the gap between germline ends came to 9 bases. Together with reference TRBV15 and TRBJ1-2, the CDR3 gives the full variable domain: DAMVIQNPRYQVTQFGKPVTLSCSQTLNHNVMYWYQQKSSQAPKLLFHYYDKDFNNEADTPDNFQSRRPNTSFCFLDIRSPGLGDTAMYLCATSRFGVNYGYTFGSGTRLTVV.

J is TRBJ1-5 and V is TRBV19; D possibly corresponds to TRBD1 (5 bases). This CDR3 is built from 13 residues. V lost 2 bases to trimming and J lost 14 bases, with 16 bases between them. CDR1 and CDR2 (germline): LNHDA, SQIVND (reference sequence). CDR3 nucleotide sequence: TGTGCCAGTAGTATAAGGCTCGGCGGAGGGGAGCATTTT. It translates to CASSIRLGGGEHF.

This clone occurred a few times. The CDR3 region is CASSQWGEAKTQYF. The CDR3 DNA is TGTGCCAGCAGCCAATGGGGGGAGGCGAAGACCCAGTACTTC. The rearrangement uses TRBV14 and TRBJ2-5; D is perhaps TRBD2 (6 bases). Trimming pared 2 bases from V and 6 bases from J, leaving 13 bases between. In germline, CDR1 is SGHDN, CDR2 FVKESK. CDR3 length: 14 residues.

This clone has only one observation. The chain employs TRBV27 and TRBJ2-7; no clear D gene. CDR3 length equals 14 residues. Trimming shortened V by 2 bases and J by 4 bases, and 12 bases separated the two germline ends. Germline CDR1 and CDR2: MNHEY and SMNVEV (reference sequence). The CDR3 loop is CASSLNADTYEQYF. The CDR3 coding sequence is TGTGCCAGCAGTTTAAATGCTGACACGTACGAGCAGTACTTC.

The CDR3 protein is CASSSTAGEETQYF. In DNA, the CDR3 is TGTGCCAGCAGTTCAACCGCCGGTGAGGAGACCCAGTACTTC. The gene calls are TRBV27 and TRBJ2-5; D is ambiguous. V was clipped by 4 bases and J by 5 bases, with 14 bases between them. Germline V gene lookup returns CDR1 MNHEY and CDR2 SMNVEV (reference sequence). The CDR3 extends over 14 amino acids.

This clone was detected a few times. The V and J genes are TRBV10-1 and TRBJ2-5; 7 bases are a match to TRBD1. Unmatched junction bases numbered 6, after V lost 3 bases and J lost 5 bases. Germline loops: CDR1 WNHNN, CDR2 SYGVQD (reference sequence). The CDR3 extends over 14 amino acids. The CDR3 is CASSDRGFGETQYF. The CDR3 DNA is TGCGCCAGCAGTGACAGGGGGTTCGGGGAGACCCAGTACTTC.

Only a few counts were recorded for this clone. CDR3 coding DNA: TGTGCCAGCAGTTTACTGGGACTAGCATTCGTTGAGCAGTTCTTC. Translated, it gives CASSLLGLAFVEQFF. The rearrangement uses TRBV27 and TRBJ2-1, with 9 bases matching TRBD2. CDR1 is MNHEY, CDR2 SMNVEV, per germline (reference sequence). This CDR3 has 15 amino acids. V shed 2 bases, J shed 9 bases, and the junction held 8 bases outside the gene matches.

This rearrangement joins TRBV6-4 to TRBJ2-1; 8 bases agree with TRBD2. CDR1 MRHNA and CDR2 SNTAGT come from the germline V gene. The CDR3 runs 16 residues. The V and J ends lost 5 bases and 4 bases, in that order; junction bases with no gene match: 10. The CDR3 is CASSPSVSGTYNEQFF. The CDR3 coding sequence is TGTGCCAGCAGTCCCAGTGTTAGCGGGACTTACAATGAGCAGTTCTTC.

The table lists this clone with a few counts. The genes are TRBV6-4 and TRBJ1-6; D unclear. The CDR3 consists of 13 residues. Trimming removed 4 bases at V and 10 bases at J, with 11 bases between. Germline lookup yields CDR1 MRHNA and CDR2 SNTAGT. The CDR3 spells CASSAREGSPLHF. In nucleotides, the CDR3 is TGTGCCAGCAGTGCTCGGGAAGGCTCACCCCTCCACTTT.